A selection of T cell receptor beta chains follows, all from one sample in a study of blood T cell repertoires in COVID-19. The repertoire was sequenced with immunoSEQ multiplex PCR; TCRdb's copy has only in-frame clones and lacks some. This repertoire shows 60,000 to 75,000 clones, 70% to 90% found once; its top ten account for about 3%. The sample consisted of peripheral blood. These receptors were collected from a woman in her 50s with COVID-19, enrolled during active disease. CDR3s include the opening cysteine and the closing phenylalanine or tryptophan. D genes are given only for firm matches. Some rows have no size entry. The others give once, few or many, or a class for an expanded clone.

CASSPGVLGHYNEQFF,TGTGCCAGCAGCCCGGGGGTCCTGGGCCACTACAATGAGCAGTTCTTC,TRBV3-1/TRBV3-2,NA,NA,TRBJ2-1
CASKREGPAYEQYF,TGTGCCAGCAAACGTGAGGGCCCAGCCTACGAGCAGTACTTC,TRBV2,NA,NA,TRBJ2-7
CASSSSSANEQFF,TGTGCCAGCAGCTCCTCCTCCGCGAATGAGCAGTTCTTC,TRBV11-3,NA,NA,TRBJ2-1
CASSPLLVRDNEQFF,TGTGCCAGCAGCCCCCTACTAGTAAGGGACAATGAGCAGTTCTTC,TRBV7-8,NA,NA,TRBJ2-1
CASSFLGGLSGANVLTF,TGTGCCAGCAGCTTTTTAGGGGGCCTATCTGGGGCCAACGTCCTGACTTTC,TRBV7-9,once,TRBD1,TRBJ2-6
CASMVIRGNNQPQHF,TGTGCCAGCATGGTAATCAGGGGGAACAATCAGCCCCAGCATTTT,TRBV28,NA,TRBD1,TRBJ1-5
CASSEQGMMRVYEQYF,TGTGCCAGCAGTGAACAGGGGATGATGAGGGTCTACGAGCAGTACTTC,TRBV2,once,NA,TRBJ2-7
CASSVGIGTGGEKLFF,TGTGCCAGCAGCGTAGGGATAGGGACAGGGGGTGAAAAACTGTTTTTT,TRBV9,NA,TRBD1,TRBJ1-4
CASSRSLESNYGYTF,TGTGCCAGCAGTCGATCATTAGAGTCCAACTATGGCTACACCTTC,TRBV6-6,NA,NA,TRBJ1-2
CASSTLREPYEQYF,TGTGCCAGCAGTACACTCCGGGAGCCCTACGAGCAGTACTTC,TRBV28,NA,NA,TRBJ2-7
CASSLPGQAWGYTF,TGCGCCAGCAGCCTTCCGGGACAGGCATGGGGCTACACCTTC,TRBV4-1,once,TRBD1,TRBJ1-2
CASSPQGHYEQYF,TGCGCCAGCAGCCCACAGGGCCACTACGAGCAGTACTTC,TRBV5-1,NA,NA,TRBJ2-7
CASSLGFYRQVQYF,TGTGCCAGCAGCCTGGGTTTCTATCGGCAGGTCCAGTACTTC,TRBV14,NA,NA,TRBJ2-5
CASSQSRQQDGYTFGGYGYTF,NA,TRBV23-1,few,NA,TRBJ1-2
CASSFWDNYNEQFF,TGTGCCAGCAGTTTTTGGGACAATTACAATGAGCAGTTCTTC,TRBV28,NA,NA,TRBJ2-1
CASSEGARGSNEKLFF,TGTGCCAGCAGTGAGGGGGCCAGAGGGAGTAATGAAAAACTGTTTTTT,TRBV2,NA,NA,TRBJ1-4
CASSLTGLIQETQYF,TGTGCCAGCAGCCTCACCGGACTCATTCAAGAGACCCAGTACTTC,TRBV3-1/TRBV3-2,NA,NA,TRBJ2-5
CASSQLGTGADIQYF,TGTGCCAGCAGCCAACTCGGGACAGGGGCGGACATTCAGTACTTC,TRBV4-2,NA,TRBD1,TRBJ2-4
CASSALGGPSTF,TGTGCCAGCAGCGCCCTTGGGGGCCCCTCCACCTTC,TRBV6-5,NA,NA,TRBJ1-2
CASSPRTYETQYF,TGTGCCAGCAGCCCCCGGACATACGAGACCCAGTACTTC,TRBV3-1/TRBV3-2,once,NA,TRBJ2-5
CASSTSQGRGYNEQFF,TGTGCCAGTAGCACCTCCCAGGGGAGAGGGTACAATGAGCAGTTCTTC,TRBV19,NA,NA,TRBJ2-1
CASSPPVLFLEQYF,TGTGCCAGCAGCCCCCCCGTCCTTTTCCTCGAGCAGTACTTC,TRBV28,NA,NA,TRBJ2-7
CASSEEGTGIYEQYF,TGTGCCAGCAGTGAAGAAGGAACAGGGATCTACGAGCAGTACTTC,TRBV6-1,NA,NA,TRBJ2-7